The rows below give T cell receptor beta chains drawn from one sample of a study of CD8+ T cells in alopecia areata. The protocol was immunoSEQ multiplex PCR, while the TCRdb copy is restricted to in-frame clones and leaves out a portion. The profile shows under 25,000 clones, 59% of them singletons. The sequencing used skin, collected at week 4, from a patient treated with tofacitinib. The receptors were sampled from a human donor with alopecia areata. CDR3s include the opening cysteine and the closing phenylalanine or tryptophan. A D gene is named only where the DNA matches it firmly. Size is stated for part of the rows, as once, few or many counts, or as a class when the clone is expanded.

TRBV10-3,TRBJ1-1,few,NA,CAIAKDTYYNTEAFF,TGTGCCATCGCCAAGGACACCTACTACAACACTGAAGCTTTCTTT
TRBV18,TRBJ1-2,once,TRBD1,CASSPTGTVYGYTF,TGTGCCAGCTCACCCACCGGGACAGTCTATGGCTACACCTTC
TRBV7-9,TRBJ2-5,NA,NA,CASSLAGETQETQYF,TGTGCCAGCAGCTTAGCGGGGGAGACCCAAGAGACCCAGTACTTC
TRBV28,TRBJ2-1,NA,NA,CASSSGGGRNEQFF,TGTGCCAGCAGTTCTGGGGGCGGTAGAAATGAGCAGTTCTTC
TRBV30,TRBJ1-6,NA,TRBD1,CAWKLPGGNSPLHF,TGTGCCTGGAAGCTGCCAGGGGGGAATTCACCCCTCCACTTT
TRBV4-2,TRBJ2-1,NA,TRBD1,CASSSGTVVYNEQFF,TGTGCCAGCAGCTCCGGGACAGTCGTTTACAATGAGCAGTTCTTC
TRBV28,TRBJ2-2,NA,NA,CASREGQKGELFF,TGTGCCAGCAGGGAGGGGCAGAAGGGGGAGCTGTTTTTT
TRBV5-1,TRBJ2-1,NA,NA,CASSRVGGSYNEQFF,TGCGCCAGCAGCCGAGTCGGGGGATCCTACAATGAGCAGTTCTTC
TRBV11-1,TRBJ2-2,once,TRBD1,CASSLGAWDRGPGELFF,TGTGCCAGCAGCTTAGGGGCTTGGGACAGGGGGCCCGGGGAGCTGTTTTTT
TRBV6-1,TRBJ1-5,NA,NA,CASSEEGYQPQHF,TGTGCCAGCAGTGAAGAGGGGTATCAGCCCCAGCATTTT
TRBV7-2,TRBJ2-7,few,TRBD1,CASSSLGTGSYEQYF,TGTGCCAGCAGCTCGCTTGGGACAGGTTCCTACGAGCAGTACTTC
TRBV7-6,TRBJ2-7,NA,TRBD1,CASSGAPGTGDLSYEQYF,TGTGCCAGCAGTGGGGCCCCCGGGACAGGGGATCTCAGCTACGAGCAGTACTTC
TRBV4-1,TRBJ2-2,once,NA,CASSQYSGGELFF,TGCGCCAGCAGCCAATATAGCGGCGGGGAGCTGTTTTTT
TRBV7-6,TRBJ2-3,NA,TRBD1,CASSLISLEDRGEGTQYF,TGTGCCAGCAGCTTAATTAGCCTTGAGGACAGGGGAGAGGGTACGCAGTATTTT
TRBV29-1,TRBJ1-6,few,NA,CSVEAPGEGYNSPLHF,TGCAGCGTTGAAGCGCCCGGTGAGGGATATAATTCACCCCTCCACTTT
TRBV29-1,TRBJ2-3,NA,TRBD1,CSVWKLDRVEGDTQYF,TGCAGCGTGTGGAAGTTGGACAGGGTCGAAGGGGATACGCAGTATTTT
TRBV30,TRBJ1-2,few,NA,CAWSVQANYGYTF,TGTGCCTGGAGTGTACAAGCTAACTATGGCTACACCTTC
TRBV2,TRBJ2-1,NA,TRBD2,CASSASGGTNEQFF,TGTGCCAGCAGTGCTAGCGGGGGGACCAATGAGCAGTTCTTC
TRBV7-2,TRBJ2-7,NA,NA,CASSLVGGLDEQYF,TGTGCCAGCAGCTTAGTAGGGGGTCTGGACGAGCAGTACTTC
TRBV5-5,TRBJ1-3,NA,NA,CASSLGSGNTIYF,TGTGCCAGCAGCTTGGGGTCTGGAAACACCATATATTTT
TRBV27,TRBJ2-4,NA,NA,CASSLRQVAKNIQYF,TGTGCCAGCAGTTTACGCCAGGTTGCCAAAAACATTCAGTACTTC
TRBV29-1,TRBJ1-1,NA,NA,CSVGMGGSTEAFF,TGCAGCGTGGGGATGGGGGGGTCGACTGAAGCTTTCTTT
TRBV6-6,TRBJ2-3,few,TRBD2,CASSYSGGIDTQYF,TGTGCCAGCAGTTATAGCGGGGGAATAGATACGCAGTATTTT
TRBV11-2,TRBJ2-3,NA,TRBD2,CASSNLGLAGEGDTQYF,TGTGCCAGCAGCAACTTGGGGCTAGCGGGGGAAGGGGATACGCAGTATTTT